The rows below give T cell receptor beta chains drawn from one sample of a study of blood T cell repertoires in COVID-19. Measured with immunoSEQ multiplex PCR; TCRdb has only the in-frame clones, and not every one. The table shows 200,000 to 250,000 clones, with about 84% occurring only once. The sequenced sample was peripheral blood. All receptors come from a woman over 75 with COVID-19, enrolled during active disease. Both conserved end residues are part of each CDR3. D genes are given only for firm matches. The size entry is marked missing in some rows and otherwise reads once, few, many or a size class.

V gene,J gene,clone size,D gene,CDR3 DNA,CDR3 protein
TRBV6-1,TRBJ2-3,-,TRBD2,TGTGCCAGCAGTGTCACTAGCGGGGGGACTACAGATACGCAGTATTTT,CASSVTSGGTTDTQYF
TRBV5-1,TRBJ1-6,-,-,TGCGCCAGCAGCTTGGAGGTTACAGGGAGTTCACCCCTCCACTTT,CASSLEVTGSSPLHF
TRBV19,TRBJ1-1,-,-,TGTGCCAGTAAATTCGGGGGAGGGACTGAAGCTTTCTTT,CASKFGGGTEAFF
TRBV2,TRBJ1-4,-,-,TGTGCCAGCAGTGCCCCCCGGTTGACAGGAGGAGAAAAACTGTTTTTT,CASSAPRLTGGEKLFF
TRBV4-2,TRBJ1-1,-,TRBD1,TGTGCCAGCAGCCAAGACCGACAGGGTGGGACTGAAGCTTTCTTT,CASSQDRQGGTEAFF
TRBV18,TRBJ2-5,-,-,TGTGCCAGCTCACCACCGGTCGGTGTAGAGACCCAGTACTTC,CASSPPVGVETQYF
TRBV11-3,TRBJ2-2,-,TRBD2,TGTGCCAGCAGCTCGGGACTAGCGAACACCGGGGAGCTGTTTTTT,CASSSGLANTGELFF
TRBV10-1,TRBJ2-6,-,-,TGCGCCAGCAGTGAGTCCAGAGGCAGGGGCCACTCTGGGGCCAACGTCCTGACTTTC,CASSESRGRGHSGANVLTF
TRBV11-2,TRBJ1-4,-,-,TGTGCCAGCAGCCGTCCAGGGAACACTAATGAAAAACTGTTTTTT,CASSRPGNTNEKLFF
TRBV4-1,TRBJ1-2,-,-,TGCGCCAGCAGTGCCTCCCGGGCAGGGGTAGGCTACACCTTC,CASSASRAGVGYTF
TRBV5-1,TRBJ2-1,-,TRBD2,TGCGCCAGCAGCTTGGTGTCCAGCGGGAGGAACAATGAGCAGTTCTTC,CASSLVSSGRNNEQFF
TRBV7-9,TRBJ2-7,-,TRBD2,TGTGCCAGCAGCTTACGGGAGGTTCCCCAAGAGCAGTACTTC,CASSLREVPQEQYF
TRBV3-1/TRBV3-2,TRBJ2-1,-,TRBD1,TGTGCCAGCAGCCAGATTGGACAGGGTCATTTCTTC,CASSQIGQGHFF
TRBV5-1,TRBJ2-5,-,-,TGCGCCAGCAGCTTGAGTCAGGGTGGGGGCCCAGAGACCCAGTACTTC,CASSLSQGGGPETQYF
TRBV7-8,TRBJ1-2,once,-,TGTGCCAGCAGCTTAGTGGCAGATTATGGCTACACCTTC,CASSLVADYGYTF
TRBV5-5,TRBJ1-2,-,TRBD1,TGTGCCAGCAGCTGGGCCGGGACAGGGGAGAGGGGCTACACCTTC,CASSWAGTGERGYTF
TRBV24-1,TRBJ2-5,-,-,TGTGCCACCAGTGACCCCGGCGGCCTTTTTAAAGAGACCCAGTACTTC,CATSDPGGLFKETQYF
TRBV9,TRBJ1-3,-,-,TGTGCCAGCAGCGTAGGTCCAGGAGGGACGGCGGACCAGAACACCATATATTTT,CASSVGPGGTADQNTIYF